The 19 T cell receptor beta chains presented below share a single source sample, sequenced in a study of shared clonotypes between healthy human individuals. The naive CD8 population came from CD45RO-negative cells selected for CCR7, without terminally differentiated effector memory CD45RA+ cells. This table comes from immunoSEQ multiplex PCR, and its TCRdb copy is limited to in-frame clones, with some not included. The sample yields fewer than 1 million clones, 95% to 97% seen once. Material for sequencing was naive CD8+ T cells sorted from blood. These receptors all come from a man aged 25-40 years in good health.

This chain joins TRBV7-9 and TRBJ2-1; 7 bases are a match to TRBD2. After removal of 0 bases from V and 7 bases from J, the junction contained 6 bases not matched to a gene. Germline loops: CDR1 SEHNR, CDR2 FQNEAQ (reference sequence). This CDR3 has 15 residues. The CDR3 sequence: CASSLAPREENEQFF. CDR3 bases: TGTGCCAGCAGCTTAGCGCCCCGGGAGGAAAATGAGCAGTTCTTC.

The chain couples TRBV7-8 to TRBJ2-7, with 7 bases identical to TRBD1. CDR3 length: 13 residues. Germline CDR1 and CDR2: SGHVS and FQNEAQ. The junction had 6 bases not matched to a gene; V was cut back by 4 bases and J by 6 bases. The CDR3 DNA sequence: TGTGCCAGCAGCTCCAGACAGGGTCCCGAGCAGTACTTC. Residues: CASSSRQGPEQYF.

V is TRBV2 and J is TRBJ1-2; 8 bases map to TRBD1. Losses at the gene ends were 4 bases for V and 2 bases for J; bases not matched to a gene: 15. Germline assignment: CDR1 SNHLY and CDR2 FYNNEI. This CDR3 is 18 amino acids long. The chain's CDR3 is CASSGFWDRILTNYGYTF. As DNA, the CDR3 is TGTGCCAGCAGTGGATTCTGGGACAGGATTTTAACCAACTATGGCTACACCTTC.

This chain connects TRBV19 to TRBJ1-1, with TRBD1 matching over 7 bases. This CDR3 comprises 13 residues. Germline CDR1 and CDR2: LNHDA and SQIVND (reference sequence). Trimming took 2 bases from V and 6 from J; bases not matched to a gene: 3. The CDR3 DNA is TGTGCCAGTAGTATAACCGACAGGGCTGAAGCTTTCTTT. Translating it yields CASSITDRAEAFF.

The chain employs TRBV7-2 and TRBJ2-5; TRBD2 aligns across 12 bases. CDR1 is SGHTA and CDR2 is FQGNSA in the germline V gene. This CDR3 comprises 18 residues. The V gene end was trimmed by 6 bases and the J gene end by 2 bases; junction bases not matched to a gene: 13. CDR3 nucleotides: TGTGCCAGCAGTCTAGCGGGAGGGGGGTCTTATAGGCAAGAGACCCAGTACTTC. Translated, it gives CASSLAGGGSYRQETQYF.

J is TRBJ2-5 and V is TRBV7-6; D is unclear. The CDR3 sequence is 16 residues long. Germline V CDR1 and CDR2: SGHVS, FNYEAQ. V lost 3 bases, J lost 2 bases, and 16 bases lay in between. CDR3 DNA sequence: TGTGCCAGCAGCTTTACTCACCTAGACATTCAAGAGACCCAGTACTTC. Translation gives CASSFTHLDIQETQYF.

This chain joins TRBV27 and TRBJ2-1; 7 nucleotides agree with TRBD2. This CDR3 region has 15 residues. The V gene's germline CDR1 is MNHEY and CDR2 SMNVEV (reference sequence). Trimming cost V 6 bases and J 1 base; bases outside gene matches: 6. CDR3 sequence (DNA): TGTGCCAGCAGCGGAATGGGAGGGTCCTACAATGAGCAGTTCTTC. This translates into CASSGMGGSYNEQFF.

This chain connects TRBV7-9 to TRBJ2-7, with 12 bases matching TRBD2. CDR1 and CDR2 from the germline V gene are SEHNR and FQNEAQ (reference sequence). V lost 7 bases, J lost 1 base, and 5 bases stayed unmatched. This CDR3 contains 15 residues. The DNA for the CDR3 is TGTGCCAGCATGTTGACTAGCGGGAGTTCCTACGAGCAGTACTTC. Protein sequence: CASMLTSGSSYEQYF.

This clone was recorded only once. The V gene is TRBV27, the J gene TRBJ1-1; no definite D call. V gave up 6 bases and J gave up 10 bases, with 18 bases separating them. CDR1 is MNHEY and CDR2 is SMNVEV in the germline V gene (reference sequence). CDR3 length: 13 residues. CDR3 DNA sequence: TGTGCCAGCAGCCCAGGCGGAGGGTTTCGAGCTTTCTTT. This sequence encodes CASSPGGGFRAFF.

Only one count was recorded for this clone. The chain joins TRBV7-9 to TRBJ2-1; 10 nucleotides agree with TRBD2. The CDR3 consists of 19 residues. The germline V gene encodes CDR1 SEHNR and CDR2 FQNEAQ (reference sequence). V lost 1 base, J lost 2 bases, and 11 bases stayed unmatched. The CDR3 protein is CASSLESGRLAGPYNEQFF. In nucleotides, the CDR3 is TGTGCCAGCAGCTTAGAATCTGGCCGACTAGCGGGCCCCTACAATGAGCAGTTCTTC.

The CDR3 DNA is TGTGCCAGCAGCTCCTCTAGCGCGAGTGAGCAGTTCTTC. Protein product: CASSSSSASEQFF. The gene calls are TRBV11-2 and TRBJ2-1; D is possibly TRBD2 (6 bases). Germline V gene sequence: CDR1 SGHAT, CDR2 FQNNGV. This CDR3 region has 13 residues. The germline V and J ends were trimmed by 4 bases and 9 bases, with 13 bases remaining between them.

The chain has TRBV7-6 and TRBJ2-1; 14 bases agree with TRBD2. The germline V gene has CDR1 SGHVS and CDR2 FNYEAQ. Trimming cost V 1 base and J 1 base; bases outside gene matches: 3. This CDR3 spans 18 amino acids. In DNA, the CDR3 is TGTGCCAGCAGCTTAGTCGGGACTAGCGGGAGTTCCTACAATGAGCAGTTCTTC. Its protein product is CASSLVGTSGSSYNEQFF.

This rearrangement joins TRBV7-9 to TRBJ1-5; D unresolved. Trimming took 5 bases from V and 7 from J, leaving 12 bases between them. Germline CDR1 and CDR2: SEHNR and FQNEAQ (reference sequence). The CDR3 runs 13 residues. The CDR3 sequence is CASSQHPGQPQHF. In DNA form, the CDR3 reads TGTGCCAGCAGCCAACATCCGGGCCAGCCCCAGCATTTT.

The chain joins TRBV5-6 to TRBJ2-4; D remains unclear. CDR1 is SGHDT, CDR2 YYEEEE, per germline. The V end lost 2 bases, the J end lost 0 bases, and 15 bases lay between the germline ends. The CDR3 consists of 17 residues. In DNA form, the CDR3 reads TGTGCCAGCAGCTTCTGGTCAGTTGATTTAGCCAAAAACATTCAGTACTTC. It translates to CASSFWSVDLAKNIQYF.

The chain couples TRBV5-1 to TRBJ2-7; D perhaps matches TRBD1 (6 bases). CDR3 length equals 14 residues. V was cut by 2 bases and J by 0 bases, with 9 bases left in between. Germline V gene sequence: CDR1 SGHRS, CDR2 YFSETQ. Here the CDR3 reads CASSFEGVSYEQYF. The CDR3, as DNA: TGCGCCAGCAGCTTTGAGGGGGTCTCCTACGAGCAGTACTTC.

As concerns this clone: Other nucleotide sequences in the sample specify the same CDR3. The chain recombines TRBV27 with TRBJ2-7, with D perhaps matching TRBD1 or TRBD2 (5 bases each). V lost 4 bases and J lost 5, with 9 bases in between. CDR3 size: 12 residues. Germline CDR1 reads MNHEY; CDR2 reads SMNVEV (reference sequence). CDR3 in amino acids: CASSSLGDEQYF. CDR3 nucleotide sequence: TGTGCCAGCAGTTCCCTGGGGGACGAGCAGTACTTC.

CDR3 loop: CASSAAGTARPQHF. CDR3 DNA: TGTGCCAGCAGTGCGGCCGGGACAGCTCGGCCCCAGCATTTT. The chain is built from TRBV27 and TRBJ1-5; TRBD1 aligns across 7 bases. There are 14 residues in the CDR3. V shed 5 bases, J shed 9 bases, and the junction held 10 bases outside the gene matches. In germline, CDR1 is MNHEY, CDR2 SMNVEV (reference sequence).

V usage is TRBV27 and J usage is TRBJ1-5, with 7 bases lining up with TRBD1. Germline V lookup: CDR1 MNHEY, CDR2 SMNVEV (reference sequence). CDR3 size: 15 residues. Trimming removed 0 bases from V and 7 bases from J; junction bases left unmatched: 6. Written as DNA, the CDR3 is TGTGCCAGCAGTTTATCAGGGGGCGGTACACAGCCCCAGCATTTT. Its protein product is CASSLSGGGTQPQHF.

V usage is TRBV19 and J usage is TRBJ2-7, with D perhaps assigned TRBD1 or TRBD2 (6 bases each). The CDR3 loop spans 13 amino acids. Germline V gene sequence: CDR1 LNHDA, CDR2 SQIVND (reference sequence). Between the trimmed V and J ends, which lost 5 bases and 4 bases, there was a span of 12 bases. The CDR3 sequence is CASSGGTNYEQYF. Here the CDR3 DNA reads TGTGCCAGTAGTGGGGGGACAAATTACGAGCAGTACTTC.